This TCR beta chain was recovered during a study of blood T cell repertoires in COVID-19. CDR3 size: 12 residues. CDR1 is MNHEY and CDR2 is SVGAGI in the germline V gene. V lost 10 bases and J lost 8, with 14 bases in between. Clones were sequenced by immunoSEQ multiplex PCR, and TCRdb holds only the in-frame ones, with some missing. The sample consists of about 270,000 clones, around 86% of them appearing once. V gene TRBV6-5 combines with J gene TRBJ1-4, with a tentative D call TRBD1 (6 bases). Sequenced input: PBMCs or T cells enriched from blood (not recorded which). This TCR was recovered from a man younger than 35 who had recovered from COVID-19. As DNA, the CDR3 is TGTGCCACAACAGGGTCGGCCGAAAAACTGTTTTTT. This translates into CATTGSAEKLFF.